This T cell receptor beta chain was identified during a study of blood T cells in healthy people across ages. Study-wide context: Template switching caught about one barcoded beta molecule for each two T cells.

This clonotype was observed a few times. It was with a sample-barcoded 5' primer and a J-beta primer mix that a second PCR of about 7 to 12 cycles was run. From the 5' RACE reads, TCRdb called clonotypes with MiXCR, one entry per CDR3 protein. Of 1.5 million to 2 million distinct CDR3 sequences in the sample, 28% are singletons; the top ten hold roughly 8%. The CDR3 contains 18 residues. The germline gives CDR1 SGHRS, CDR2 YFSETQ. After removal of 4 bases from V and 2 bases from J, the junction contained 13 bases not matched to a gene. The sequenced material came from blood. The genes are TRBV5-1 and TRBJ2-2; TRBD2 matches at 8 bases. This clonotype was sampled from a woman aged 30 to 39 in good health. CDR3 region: CASSRRGITSGNTGELFF. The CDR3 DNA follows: TGCGCCAGCAGCCGACGAGGGATAACTAGCGGTAACACCGGGGAGCTGTTTTTT.